This paragraph covers one TCR beta chain sequence. Its antigen is unidentified. Germline is not matched at one junction end, which may reflect a read error. This CDR3 region has 12 residues. The germline V gene encodes CDR1 SGHRS and CDR2 YFSETQ. This sample is part of a study of cytomegalovirus exposure and HLA in healthy donors. The PCR made use of 60 Vbeta and 13 Jbeta primers. The assay was immunoSEQ multiplex PCR, and TCRdb's table has in-frame clones only and misses some. This table has around 230,000 clones, roughly 79% appearing once. General study findings and limits: More clonal expansion characterized HLA-associated TCR beta chains than equally common others in a later analysis. A later analysis linked a missense DCLRE1C variant to TCR beta V- and J-gene trimming.

The origin of this receptor is a male donor in good health and CMV-seronegative. Sequenced input: PBMCs. The V call is TRBV5-1, the J call TRBJ2-3; 7 bases fit TRBD1. CDR3 DNA: TGCGCCAGCAGCCCGGACAGGATCCCGGTGGACTTT. Its translation: CASSPDRIPVDF.